This note documents a single TCR beta chain sequence. This clone was seen only once. The antigen this receptor binds is unknown. Base qualities are not recorded, but no much larger clone differs from it by a single base. For this chain, trimming is 0 bases at the V end and 11 bases at the J end, and the number of junction bases without a gene match is 7. The CDR3 measures 14 amino acids from cysteine to phenylalanine. Only the CDR3 part of the read is kept: 42 bases, read in frame from the first base. The germline V gene supplies CDR1 MNHEY and CDR2 SVGAGI. The sample belongs to a study of T cell changes during pregnancy in multiple sclerosis (dated by TCRdb to about 2019). Notes on the research overall: In women with multiple sclerosis, the researchers looked at how the T cell repertoire shifted as pregnancy progressed.

The receptor library was made with the immunoSEQ multiplex PCR assay. Drawn from immuneACCESS, this table holds only the in-frame rearrangements with V and J called that TCRdb kept. Clones are partly lost; checked studies trace under half to an unresolved V gene and leave the rest unexplained. The table for this sample lists around 36,000 clones; around 94% of them were counted only once. 0.95% to 1.5% of the sample lies in the top ten. Sample: peripheral blood, taken before pregnancy. This clonotype was obtained from a female donor with multiple sclerosis, enrolled in a pregnancy study. The chain is assembled from TRBV6-5 and TRBJ2-5; 9 of the junction bases match TRBD2. The CDR3 reads CASSYSRLAGFQYF. The nucleotide sequence reads TGTGCCAGCAGTTACTCCCGGCTAGCGGGATTTCAGTACTTC.